Below, one T cell receptor (beta chain) is given with its context. The length of the CDR3 is 19 residues. Germline V gives CDR1 SGHVS, CDR2 FNYEAQ. J gave up 2 bases and V 8 bases, and 15 bases lay outside the gene matches. Per the authors' pipeline: Amplification from reference gene primers served as the basis for estimated nucleated cell counts. Assay used: immunoSEQ multiplex PCR; TCRdb lists only in-frame clones, some missing. The D gene and trimming were derived from the DNA, and the V and J assignments and clone size from that table. Seen here are fewer than 500,000 clones, around 88% observed once, and the top ten hold 4% to 5.5%. The data are from a study of blood T cell repertoires in COVID-19. Turning to the study itself: Sites in the United States, Italy and Spain provided acute and convalescent COVID-19 samples. T cells, B-cell-depleted T cells, or PBMCs supplied cDNA or gDNA.

J is TRBJ2-2 and V is TRBV7-6; 12 nucleotides match TRBD1. The clonotype was recovered from a woman aged 25 to 39 with acute or convalescent COVID-19. Sequencing input: peripheral blood. CDR3 region: CASPGGQGASRPNTGELFF. The CDR3 DNA reads as TGTGCCAGCCCTGGGGGACAGGGGGCTAGCCGCCCTAACACCGGGGAGCTGTTTTTT.